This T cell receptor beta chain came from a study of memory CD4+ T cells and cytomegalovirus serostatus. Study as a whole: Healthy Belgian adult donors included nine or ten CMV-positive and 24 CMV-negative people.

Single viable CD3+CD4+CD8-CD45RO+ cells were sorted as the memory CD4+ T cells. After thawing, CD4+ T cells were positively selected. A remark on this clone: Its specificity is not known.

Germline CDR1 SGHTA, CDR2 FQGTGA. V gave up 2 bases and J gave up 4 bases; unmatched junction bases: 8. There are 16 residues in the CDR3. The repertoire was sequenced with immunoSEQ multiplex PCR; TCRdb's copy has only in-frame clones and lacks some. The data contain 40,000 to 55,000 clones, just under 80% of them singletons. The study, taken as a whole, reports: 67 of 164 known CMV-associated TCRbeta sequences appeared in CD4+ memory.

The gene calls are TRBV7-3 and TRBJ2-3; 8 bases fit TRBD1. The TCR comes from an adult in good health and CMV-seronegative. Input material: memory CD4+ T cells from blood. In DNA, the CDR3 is TGTGCCAGCAGCTTAGGGTTGGGGACAGGCGCAGATACGCAGTATTTT. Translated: CASSLGLGTGADTQYF.